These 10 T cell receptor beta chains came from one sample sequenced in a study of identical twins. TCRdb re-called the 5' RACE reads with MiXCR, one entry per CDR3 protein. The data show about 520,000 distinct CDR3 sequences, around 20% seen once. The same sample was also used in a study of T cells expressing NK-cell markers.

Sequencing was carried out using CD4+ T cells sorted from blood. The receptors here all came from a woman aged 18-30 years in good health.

The CDR3 loop is CASSRGQAGDTIYF. Here the CDR3 DNA reads TGTGCCAGCAGTCGAGGACAGGCAGGGGACACCATATATTTT. The chain is built from TRBV12-3 or TRBV12-4 and TRBJ1-3; TRBD1 aligns across 7 bases. V shed 5 bases, J shed 8 bases, and the junction held 9 bases outside the gene matches. The CDR3 runs 14 residues.

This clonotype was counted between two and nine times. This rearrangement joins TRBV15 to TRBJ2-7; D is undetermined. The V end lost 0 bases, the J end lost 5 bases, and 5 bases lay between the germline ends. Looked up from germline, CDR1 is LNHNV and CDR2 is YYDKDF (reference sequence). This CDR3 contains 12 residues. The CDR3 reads CATSRDWNEQYF. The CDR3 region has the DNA TGTGCCACCAGCAGAGATTGGAACGAGCAGTACTTC.

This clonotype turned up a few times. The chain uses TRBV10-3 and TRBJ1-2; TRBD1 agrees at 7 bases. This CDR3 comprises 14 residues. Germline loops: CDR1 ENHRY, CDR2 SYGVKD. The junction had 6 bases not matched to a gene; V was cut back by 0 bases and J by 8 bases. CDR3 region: CAISESGGPRGYTF. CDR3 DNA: TGTGCCATCAGTGAGTCAGGGGGCCCACGAGGCTACACCTTC.

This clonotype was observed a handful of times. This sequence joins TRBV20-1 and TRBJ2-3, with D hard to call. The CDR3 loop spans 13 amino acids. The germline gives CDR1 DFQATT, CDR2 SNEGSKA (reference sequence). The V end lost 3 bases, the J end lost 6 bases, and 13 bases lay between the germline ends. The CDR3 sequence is CSASLQVGDTQYF. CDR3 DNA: TGCAGTGCTAGTCTCCAAGTCGGTGATACGCAGTATTTT.

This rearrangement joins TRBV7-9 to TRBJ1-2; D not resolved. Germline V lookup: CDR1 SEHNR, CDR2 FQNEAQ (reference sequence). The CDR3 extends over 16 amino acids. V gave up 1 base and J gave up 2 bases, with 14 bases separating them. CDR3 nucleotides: TGTGCCAGCAGCTTAGGGTCCGCAGGCTCGAACTATGGCTACACCTTC. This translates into CASSLGSAGSNYGYTF.

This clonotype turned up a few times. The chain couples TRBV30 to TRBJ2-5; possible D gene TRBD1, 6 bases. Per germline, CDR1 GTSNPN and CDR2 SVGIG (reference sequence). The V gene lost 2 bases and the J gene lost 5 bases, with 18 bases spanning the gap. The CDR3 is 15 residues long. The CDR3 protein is CAWSPGHRAGETQYF. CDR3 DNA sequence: TGTGCCTGGAGTCCTGGGCACAGGGCCGGGGAGACCCAGTACTTC. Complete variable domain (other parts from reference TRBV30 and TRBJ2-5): SQTIHQWPATLVQPVGSPLSLECTVEGTSNPNLYWYRQAAGRGLQLLFYSVGIGQISSEVPQNLSASRPQDRQFILSSKKLLLSDSGFYLCAWSPGHRAGETQYFGPGTRLLVL.

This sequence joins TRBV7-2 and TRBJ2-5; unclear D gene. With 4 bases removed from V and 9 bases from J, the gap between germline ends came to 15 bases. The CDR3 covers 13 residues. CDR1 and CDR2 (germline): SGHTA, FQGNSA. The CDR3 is CASSYDGFSPQYF. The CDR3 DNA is TGTGCCAGCAGCTACGACGGGTTTTCTCCCCAGTACTTC.

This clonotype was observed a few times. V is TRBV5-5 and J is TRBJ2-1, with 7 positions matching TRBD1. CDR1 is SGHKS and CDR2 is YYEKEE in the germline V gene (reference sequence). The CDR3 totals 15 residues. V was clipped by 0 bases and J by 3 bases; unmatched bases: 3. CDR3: CASSLDRGYYNEQFF. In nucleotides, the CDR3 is TGTGCCAGCAGCTTGGACAGGGGCTACTACAATGAGCAGTTCTTC.

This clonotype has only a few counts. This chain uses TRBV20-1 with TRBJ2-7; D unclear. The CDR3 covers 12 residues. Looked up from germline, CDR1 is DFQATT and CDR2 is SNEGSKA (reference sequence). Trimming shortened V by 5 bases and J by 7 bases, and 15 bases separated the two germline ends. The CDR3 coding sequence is TGCAGTGCTTCCCTGGATCCGCGGGAGCAGTACTTC. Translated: CSASLDPREQYF.

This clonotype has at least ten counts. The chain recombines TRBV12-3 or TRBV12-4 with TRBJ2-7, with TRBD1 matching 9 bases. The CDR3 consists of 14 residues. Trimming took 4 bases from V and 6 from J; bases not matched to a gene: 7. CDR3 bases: TGTGCCAGCAGTTCACAATACAGGGGGCTCGAGCAGTACTTC. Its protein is CASSSQYRGLEQYF.